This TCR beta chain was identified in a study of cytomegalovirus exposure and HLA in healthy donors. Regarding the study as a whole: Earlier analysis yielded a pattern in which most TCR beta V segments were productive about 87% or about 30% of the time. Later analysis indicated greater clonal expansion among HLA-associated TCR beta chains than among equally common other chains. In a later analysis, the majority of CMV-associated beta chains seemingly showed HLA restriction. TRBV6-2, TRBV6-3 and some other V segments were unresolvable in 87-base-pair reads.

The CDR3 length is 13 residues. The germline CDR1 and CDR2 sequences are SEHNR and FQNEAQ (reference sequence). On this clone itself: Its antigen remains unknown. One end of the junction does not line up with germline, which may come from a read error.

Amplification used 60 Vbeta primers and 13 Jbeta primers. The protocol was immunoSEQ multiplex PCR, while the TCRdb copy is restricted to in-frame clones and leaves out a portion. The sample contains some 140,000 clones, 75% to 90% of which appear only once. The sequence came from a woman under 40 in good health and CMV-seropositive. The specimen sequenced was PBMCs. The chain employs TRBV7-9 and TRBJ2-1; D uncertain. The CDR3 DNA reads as TGTTCCAGCAGTTCGAGAGCGAGGTATGAGCAGTTCTTC. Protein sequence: CSSSSRARYEQFF.